A single T cell receptor (beta chain) is shown here with its context. Its target is unknown. These data belong to a study of human T cells and chemical hapten exposure. Study details: From small differences in pooled library volume came most of the variation in per-sample TCR yields. Findings and limits, study-wide: No shift was seen in TCRs above 1 in 1000 frequency with DPC sensitization.

One entry per CDR3 protein results from TCRdb running MiXCR on the RACE reads. This sample carries tens of thousands of distinct CDR3 sequences, approximately 11% of them seen once, and the ten largest clones take more than 0.85%. The V gene's germline CDR1 is DFQATT and CDR2 SNEGSKA (reference sequence). The CDR3 sequence is 13 residues long. Trimming removed 7 bases from V and 4 bases from J, with 17 bases in between. As to time point: patch test 3, about 24 weeks after DPC sensitization. Noted treatment: therapeutic diphenylcyclopropenone sensitization with weekly scalp DPC. The material was whole blood, obtained in connection with sensitization to the hapten diphenylcyclopropenone (DPC). This receptor was obtained from a woman aged 30 to 39 with alopecia areata. Some clones in this sample may be carry-over from other donors' samples. The chain joins TRBV20-1 to TRBJ2-7; D gene uncertain. This chain's CDR3 is CSGKGYTTYEQYF. The DNA for the CDR3 is TGCAGTGGTAAAGGGTACACGACATACGAGCAGTACTTC.